This T cell receptor beta chain was recorded in a study of post-analysis software for immune sequencing data. At the level of the study: Relapsing-remitting, secondary progressive and progressive-relapsing multiple sclerosis were all included among the disease courses. Findings of the study overall: The normalized Chao1 diversity of multiple sclerosis patients was significantly lower than that of controls. Higher frequency in patients than in controls was seen for several TRBV segments, with TRBV5-6, TRBV5-1 and TRBV20-1 among them. By F measure, strong co-clustering occurred among samples prepared in the same batch.

The TCR beta cDNA libraries contained unique molecular identifiers. cDNA molecules numbering about 490,000 came from roughly 1 to 10 million T cells. Each CDR3 protein gets one entry after TCRdb re-called the PCR reads with MiXCR. The sample includes 650,000 to 850,000 distinct CDR3 sequences, around 46% of them seen just once. Details on this clonotype: Its specificity is not known.

CDR3 length equals 17 residues. V shed 6 bases, J shed 0 bases, and the junction held 7 bases outside the gene matches. Germline V gives CDR1 LNHDA, CDR2 SQIVND (reference sequence). Source material: blood. The origin of this receptor is a girl aged 5 to 17 with multiple sclerosis. The chain employs TRBV19 and TRBJ2-1; TRBD2 matches 11 bases. Here the CDR3 reads CASSLTSGTHSYNEQFF. In nucleotides, the CDR3 is TGTGCCAGTAGCCTGACTAGCGGGACTCACTCCTACAATGAGCAGTTCTTC.